This T cell receptor beta chain was recorded in a study of cytomegalovirus exposure and HLA in healthy donors. Study observations and caveats: Later analysis demonstrated an association between a missense DCLRE1C variant and TCR beta V- and J-gene trimming. Analyses of presence/absence relied on an assumption of roughly uniform sequencing depth across donors.

Points on this clone: Its cognate antigen is unknown.

The PCR contained 60 Vbeta and 13 Jbeta primers. The data were produced by immunoSEQ multiplex PCR, yet TCRdb's version contains in-frame clones alone and is incomplete. The table has some 150,000 clones, 77% seen once; the top ten hold more than 3.5%. The CDR3 spans 16 residues. V was clipped by 5 bases and J by 3 bases; unmatched bases: 13. CDR1 is MDHEN and CDR2 is SYDVKM in the germline V gene. This receptor was taken from a young man in good health and CMV-seropositive. Sequencing was done on a sample of PBMCs. This chain connects TRBV28 to TRBJ2-7, with 7 bases fitting TRBD1. CDR3 nucleotides: TGTGCCAGCAGTCCCGAGGGACAGCCCCGATTCTACGAGCAGTACTTC. Translating it yields CASSPEGQPRFYEQYF.